The subject of this entry is one TCR beta chain. The target antigen is unknown. This specimen belongs to a study of T cell responses to AZD1222 COVID-19 vaccine. Analyses pooled second doses at about 4 or about 12 weeks. Germline CDR1 and CDR2: DFQATT and SNEGSKA (reference sequence). The V and J ends lost 3 bases and 5 bases respectively, with 21 bases between them. The CDR3 is made up of 16 amino acids. Assay: immunoSEQ multiplex PCR; the TCRdb copy retains only in-frame clones and omits some. The sample lists 95,000 to 150,000 clones, 92% occurring once. Broader study findings: Only a handful of AZD1222 recipients, about six in all, had baseline seropositivity. Donors were largely white British and mainly female; clonal diversity was possibly underestimated. As reported, nearly half of all spike-specific TCRs target variant regions that are unmutated.

The chain recombines TRBV20-1 with TRBJ2-3; D is possibly TRBD1 or TRBD2 (6 bases each). The sequencing used peripheral blood, collected 28 days after the second AZD1222 dose. This receptor was obtained from an adult who received the AZD1222 COVID-19 vaccine. This CDR3 is CSASGGTGRNGDTQYF. CDR3 nucleotide sequence: TGCAGTGCTAGTGGGGGAACAGGGAGGAACGGAGATACGCAGTATTTT.